This entry is about one T cell receptor (beta chain). Time point noted: cycle 4 day 1 (C4D1), after five to seven weeks of nivolumab. Brentuximab vedotin exposure varied, and every patient relapsed after autologous stem cell transplantation. Germline CDR1 is SGHTS and CDR2 is YDEGEE. The CDR3 has 16 amino acids. V dropped 4 bases and J dropped 2; count of bases not matched to a gene: 8. The sample originates from a study of PD-1 blockade in classical Hodgkin lymphoma. Study details: Patients got intravenous nivolumab 3 mg/kg every 2 weeks.

Sequenced by immunoSEQ multiplex PCR; TCRdb stores in-frame clones only, minus some. The sample lists about 60,000 clones, 85% to 95% occurring once. V and J are TRBV5-8 and TRBJ2-5, with 10 nucleotides matching TRBD2. This specimen was peripheral blood mononuclear cells (PBMCs), taken before the fourth cycle of nivolumab. The origin of this receptor is a human donor with classical Hodgkin lymphoma. The CDR3 here is CASSHLRTSGQETQYF. The DNA for the CDR3 is TGTGCCAGCAGCCACCTCCGGACTAGCGGACAAGAGACCCAGTACTTC. Full variable domain (outside the CDR3, taken from reference TRBV5-8 and TRBJ2-5): EAGVTQSPTHLIKTRGQQATLRCSPISGHTSVYWYQQALGLGLQFLLWYDEGEERNRGNFPPRFSGRQFPNYSSELNVNALELEDSALYLCASSHLRTSGQETQYFGPGTRLLVL.